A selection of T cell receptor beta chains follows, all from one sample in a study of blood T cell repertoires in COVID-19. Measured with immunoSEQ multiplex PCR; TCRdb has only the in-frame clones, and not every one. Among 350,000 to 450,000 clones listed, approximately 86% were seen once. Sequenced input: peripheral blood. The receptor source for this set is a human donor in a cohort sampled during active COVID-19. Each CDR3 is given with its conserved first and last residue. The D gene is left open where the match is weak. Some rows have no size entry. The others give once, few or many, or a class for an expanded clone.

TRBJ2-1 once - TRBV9 TGTGCCAGCAGCGCGGACTGGGATGAGCAGTTCTTC CASSADWDEQFF
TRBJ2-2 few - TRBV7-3 TGTGCCAGCACCCCGGGCCGGGACATTAACACCGGGGAGCTGTTTTTT CASTPGRDINTGELFF
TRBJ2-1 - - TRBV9 TGTGCCAGCAGCGTAGAATGGAGGGAGCAGTTCTTC CASSVEWREQFF
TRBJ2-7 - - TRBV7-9 TGTGCCAGCAGCTTAGAGGGGGGGTACGAGCAGTACTTC CASSLEGGYEQYF
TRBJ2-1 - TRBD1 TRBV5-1 TGCGCCAGCAGCGAGACAGGGGGCAAGGGCAATGAGCAGTTCTTC CASSETGGKGNEQFF
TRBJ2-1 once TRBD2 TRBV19 TGTGCCAGTAGTACCCGACTAGCGGGAGTACATGAGCAGTTCTTC CASSTRLAGVHEQFF
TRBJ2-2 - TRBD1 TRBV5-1 TGCGCCAGCAGCCTCGCAGGGGACAGCACCGGGGAGCTGTTTTTT CASSLAGDSTGELFF
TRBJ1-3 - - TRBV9 TGTGCCAGCAGTCTTGGACAAGGAAACACCATATATTTT CASSLGQGNTIYF
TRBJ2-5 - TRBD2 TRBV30 TGTGCCTGGAGGGGAGGAAGTAGCGGGGGGGAAGAGACCCAGTACTTC CAWRGGSSGGEETQYF
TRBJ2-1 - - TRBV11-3 TGTGCCAGCAGCTCTACCACTGAGCAGTTCTTC CASSSTTEQFF
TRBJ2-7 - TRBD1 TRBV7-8 TGTGCCAGCAGCTCTCCGGACAGGGAACACGAGCAGTACTTC CASSSPDREHEQYF
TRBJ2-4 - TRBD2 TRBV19 TGTGCCAGTAGTATAGGCGGGGCTAGCGGGGGACTAGCCAAAAACATTCAGTACTTC CASSIGGASGGLAKNIQYF
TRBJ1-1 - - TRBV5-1 TGCGCCAGCAGCTCCGACACCGGCTCGAACACTGAAGCTTTCTTT CASSSDTGSNTEAFF
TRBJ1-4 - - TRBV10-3 TGTGCCATCAGTGATTCTATAAATGAAAAACTGTTTTTT CAISDSINEKLFF
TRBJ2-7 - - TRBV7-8 TGTGCCAGCAGCTTCCCGGGGAGGAAGCCTTACGAGCAGTACTTC CASSFPGRKPYEQYF
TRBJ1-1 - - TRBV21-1 TGTGCCAGCAGCAAAGGTGGGGGGGCGCGGATCAGTTCCATGAACACTGAAGCTTTCTTT CASSKGGGARISSMNTEAFF
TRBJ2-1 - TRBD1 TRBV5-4 TGTGCCAGCAGCCGAGACAGGGCTACCTACAATGAGCAGTTCTTC CASSRDRATYNEQFF
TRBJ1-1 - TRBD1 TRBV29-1 TGCAGCGTGGGACAGGGGGTGGGAGGCACTGAAGCTTTCTTT CSVGQGVGGTEAFF
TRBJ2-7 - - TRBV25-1 TGTGCCAGCAGTGACCTGGGAGATTCCTACGAGCAGTACTTC CASSDLGDSYEQYF
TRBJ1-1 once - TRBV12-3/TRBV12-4 TGTGCCAGCAGTCCGGGGGACACTGAAGCTTTCTTT CASSPGDTEAFF
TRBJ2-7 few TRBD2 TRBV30 TGTGCCTGGAGTTCTCGGTTTAGCGGGAGGGTCGAGCAGTACTTC CAWSSRFSGRVEQYF
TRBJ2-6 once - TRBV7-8 TGTGCCAGCAGCGACAGTCCCGGGGGTGGCAACGTCCTGACTTTC CASSDSPGGGNVLTF
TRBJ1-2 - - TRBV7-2 TGTGCCAGCAGCCGTGTTGGCAGGTTTGACTATGGCTACACCTTC CASSRVGRFDYGYTF
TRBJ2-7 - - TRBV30 TGTGCCTGGAGTAACCCGGACATACGGGCCTACGAGCAGTACTTC CAWSNPDIRAYEQYF
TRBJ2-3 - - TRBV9 TGTGCCAGCAGCGTTGAACTAATCACAGATACGCAGTATTTT CASSVELITDTQYF